Shown below are 27 T cell receptor beta chains from a single sample sequenced in a study of blood T cell repertoires in COVID-19. Assay: immunoSEQ multiplex PCR; the TCRdb copy retains only in-frame clones and omits some. The table shows just over 90,000 clones, with 80% occurring only once. Sequencing used peripheral blood. All receptors come from a human donor in a cohort sampled during active COVID-19.

This rearrangement joins TRBV28 to TRBJ2-7, with D maybe TRBD1 (6 bases). The CDR3 has 14 amino acids. The germline CDR1 and CDR2 sequences are MDHEN and SYDVKM. Trimming cost V 6 bases and J 3 bases, with 15 bases left between them. The CDR3 DNA reads as TGTGCCAGCAGAAATATCGAGGGGGACTACGAGCAGTACTTC. Protein product: CASRNIEGDYEQYF.

The chain links TRBV9 to TRBJ2-6, with D maybe TRBD1 (6 bases). V was clipped by 5 bases and J by 9 bases, with 9 bases between them. The CDR3 consists of 12 residues. Per germline, CDR1 SGDLS and CDR2 YYNGEE. CDR3 nucleotides: TGTGCCAGCAGTAGGGACATCAACGTCCTGACTTTC. Translation: CASSRDINVLTF. Complete variable domain (other parts from reference TRBV9 and TRBJ2-6): DSGVTQTPKHLITATGQRVTLRCSPRSGDLSVYWYQQSLDQGLQFLIQYYNGEERAKGNILERFSAQQFPDLHSELNLSSLELGDSALYFCASSRDINVLTFGAGSRLTVL.

This chain links TRBV6-1 with TRBJ1-6; D gene unclear. V lost 3 bases and J 0 bases, leaving 9 bases between the germline ends. Germline V gene lookup returns CDR1 MNHNS and CDR2 SASEGT. This CDR3 spans 16 amino acids. The CDR3 sequence: CASSEQRSSYNSPLHF. CDR3 bases: TGTGCCAGCAGTGAGCAAAGGAGCTCCTATAATTCACCCCTCCACTTT.

Here the CDR3 reads CAISDRGGPGGETQYF. DNA for the CDR3: TGTGCCATCAGTGACCGTGGGGGCCCAGGTGGGGAGACCCAGTACTTC. The chain combines TRBV10-3 with TRBJ2-5; TRBD1 might be the D (6 bases). The CDR3 is 16 amino acids. V lost 3 bases and J lost 5, with 19 bases in between. CDR1 is ENHRY, CDR2 SYGVKD, per germline.

This clone was observed a few times. The gene calls are TRBV11-2 and TRBJ1-1; 8 nucleotides agree with TRBD1. Trimming cost V 1 base and J 11 bases; bases outside gene matches: 6. The CDR3 sequence is 13 residues long. Germline V gene sequence: CDR1 SGHAT, CDR2 FQNNGV. CDR3: CASSLAPTGEAFF. The DNA for the CDR3 is TGTGCCAGCAGCTTAGCCCCGACAGGGGAGGCTTTCTTT.

The J gene is TRBJ1-6, the V gene TRBV6-5; tentative D call: TRBD1 (5 bases). The CDR3 runs 13 residues. Trimming shortened V by 6 bases and J by 10 bases, and 13 bases separated the two germline ends. Germline assignment: CDR1 MNHEY and CDR2 SVGAGI. This CDR3 is CASRGTTGSPLHF. DNA for the CDR3: TGTGCCAGCAGGGGGACTACCGGGTCACCCCTCCACTTT.

The chain has TRBV5-6 and TRBJ1-2, with TRBD1 matching 10 bases. From germline, CDR1 is SGHDT and CDR2 YYEEEE. The J segment lost 9 bases and the V segment lost 4 bases, leaving 9 bases of the junction unmatched. This CDR3 is built from 14 residues. CDR3 nucleotides: TGTGCCAGCAGCCACGGGGGACAGGGGAAACGCTACACCTTC. Residues: CASSHGGQGKRYTF.

The V and J genes are TRBV7-6 and TRBJ2-2, with TRBD2 identical over 8 bases. The CDR3 is 18 amino acids. V was pared by 0 bases and J by 2 bases, with 8 bases of the junction left unmatched. Germline V gene data show CDR1 as SGHVS and CDR2 as FNYEAQ. For the CDR3, the DNA is TGTGCCAGCAGCTTAGCGAGGCCGGGACTAGGAAACACCGGGGAGCTGTTTTTT. Residues: CASSLARPGLGNTGELFF.

V and J are TRBV5-1 and TRBJ2-3; 8 nucleotides agree with TRBD2. This CDR3 is 16 amino acids long. Germline CDR1 reads SGHRS; CDR2 reads YFSETQ. Unmatched junction bases numbered 10, after V lost 2 bases and J lost 5 bases. The CDR3 region is CASSFGNGGAKDTQYF. The CDR3 region has the DNA TGCGCCAGCAGCTTCGGTAACGGGGGGGCGAAAGATACGCAGTATTTT.

The chain combines TRBV19 with TRBJ1-2, with 8 positions matching TRBD1. There are 14 residues in the CDR3. With 7 bases clipped from V and 7 bases from J, the junction kept 11 bases outside the gene matches. In germline, CDR1 is LNHDA, CDR2 SQIVND (reference sequence). DNA for the CDR3: TGTGCCAGTACCATGGCAGGGGGCGGTAGTGGCTACACCTTC. Its translation is CASTMAGGGSGYTF.

V and J are TRBV19 and TRBJ2-7; the match to TRBD1 covers 12 bases. The CDR3 runs to 14 residues. J was trimmed by 7 bases and V by 6 bases; bases with no gene match: 7. Germline V gives CDR1 LNHDA, CDR2 SQIVND (reference sequence). The chain's CDR3 is CASSWDRGLGEQYF. For the CDR3, the DNA is TGTGCCAGTAGCTGGGACAGGGGGCTGGGGGAGCAGTACTTC.

This clone was seen once. The chain is built from TRBV6-5 and TRBJ2-7; TRBD1 matches at 8 bases. The CDR3 has 14 residues. From germline, CDR1 is MNHEY and CDR2 SVGAGI. V lost 5 bases to trimming and J lost 2 bases; unmatched junction nucleotides: 5. The chain's CDR3 is CASSTRTGTYEQYF. The CDR3, as DNA: TGTGCCAGCAGTACCCGGACAGGGACCTACGAGCAGTACTTC.

This clone has more than one count but fewer than ten. CDR3 in amino acids: CASSGGSGGFETQYF. The CDR3 DNA sequence: TGTGCCAGCAGCGGCGGCAGCGGGGGTTTTGAGACCCAGTACTTC. The V and J genes are TRBV6-5 and TRBJ2-5, with 8 bases that match TRBD2. CDR1 is MNHEY, CDR2 SVGAGI, per germline. The V gene end was trimmed by 6 bases and the J gene end by 5 bases; junction bases not matched to a gene: 11. This CDR3 is 15 amino acids long.

V is TRBV3-1 (or the pseudogene TRBV3-2) and J is TRBJ2-5; 15 bases agree with TRBD2. The V gene's germline CDR1 is LGHDT and CDR2 YNNKEL (reference sequence). The V and J ends lost 3 bases and 2 bases, in that order; junction bases with no gene match: 1. The CDR3 sequence is 16 residues long. CDR3 coding DNA: TGTGCCAGCAGCCATGGACTAGCGGGAGGGCAAGAGACCCAGTACTTC. It codes for CASSHGLAGGQETQYF.

By frequency in the sample, this clone is medium-sized. The V gene is TRBV3-1 (or the pseudogene TRBV3-2), the J gene TRBJ2-7; 11 nucleotides agree with TRBD2. V gave up 1 base and J gave up 4 bases; unmatched junction bases: 3. CDR3 length: 15 amino acids. From germline, CDR1 is LGHDT and CDR2 YNNKEL (reference sequence). CDR3 sequence: CASSQGLAGSYEQYF. CDR3 bases: TGTGCCAGCAGCCAAGGACTAGCGGGGTCGTACGAGCAGTACTTC.

CDR3 nucleotides: TGTGCCAGCAGCTTAGACCGTCAGGGGGCTGGTGAGCAGTACTTC. Translated, it gives CASSLDRQGAGEQYF. The chain combines TRBV11-2 with TRBJ2-7; 8 bases line up with TRBD1. Unmatched junction bases numbered 8, after V lost 0 bases and J lost 7 bases. CDR1 and CDR2 from the germline V gene are SGHAT and FQNNGV. The CDR3 consists of 15 residues.

The CDR3 nucleotides read TGTGCCAGTAGAATGGGGACAGGGGGCAAGAATGAGCAGTTCTTC. This gives the protein CASRMGTGGKNEQFF. V is TRBV19 and J is TRBJ2-1; 12 nucleotides agree with TRBD1. The V and J ends lost 6 bases and 7 bases, in that order; junction bases with no gene match: 7. The CDR3 has 15 residues. Germline loops: CDR1 LNHDA, CDR2 SQIVND (reference sequence).

The chain combines TRBV5-1 with TRBJ1-2, with D tentatively TRBD1 (5 bases). The CDR3 covers 14 residues. CDR1 is SGHRS and CDR2 is YFSETQ in the germline V gene. V gave up 0 bases and J gave up 8 bases, with 14 bases separating them. The CDR3 bases are TGCGCCAGCAGCTTGGCCGGAGGGGCTCTGGGCTACACCTTC. This codes for CASSLAGGALGYTF.

CDR3 bases: TGTGCCAGCAGCTTACAGGCGACGAACACTGAAGCTTTCTTT. Encoded protein: CASSLQATNTEAFF. The chain combines TRBV7-6 with TRBJ1-1; D is unclear. V shed 2 bases and J shed 1 base, with 8 bases lying between them. Germline-derived CDR1 and CDR2 are SGHVS and FNYEAQ. This CDR3 spans 14 amino acids.

There are a few counts of this clone. This chain uses TRBV6-6 with TRBJ2-7, with 7 bases that match TRBD2. This CDR3 has 15 amino acids. Losses at the gene ends were 5 bases for V and 3 bases for J; bases not matched to a gene: 10. CDR1 is MNHNY and CDR2 is SVGAGI in the germline V gene (reference sequence). CDR3 in DNA: TGTGCCAGCAGTCCACGACTAGCCAATATCTACGAGCAGTACTTC. Residues: CASSPRLANIYEQYF.

V gene TRBV6-5 combines with J gene TRBJ1-1, with TRBD1 matching 9 bases. In germline, CDR1 is MNHEY, CDR2 SVGAGI. The CDR3 has 15 amino acids. The V and J ends lost 3 bases and 3 bases, in that order; junction bases with no gene match: 5. CDR3 amino acids: CASSYVTGGYTEAFF. DNA of the CDR3: TGTGCCAGCAGTTATGTTACAGGGGGCTACACTGAAGCTTTCTTT.

This sequence joins TRBV5-1 and TRBJ2-1, with 7 bases lining up with TRBD2. Per germline, CDR1 SGHRS and CDR2 YFSETQ. The CDR3 is made up of 19 amino acids. J lost 0 bases, V lost 3 bases, and 15 bases had no gene match. The CDR3 nucleotides are TGCGCCAGCAGCTCCCGGGACTACTGGGAGTCTCGCTCCTACAATGAGCAGTTCTTC. Amino acids: CASSSRDYWESRSYNEQFF.

V is TRBV9 and J is TRBJ2-5; maybe TRBD2 (6 bases). The CDR3 consists of 15 residues. V was shortened by 3 bases and J by 2 bases, with 14 bases between the two germline ends. Germline values: CDR1 SGDLS, CDR2 YYNGEE. CDR3 protein: CASSGLGLTQETQYF. Here the CDR3 DNA reads TGTGCCAGCAGCGGCCTGGGACTTACACAAGAGACCCAGTACTTC. Supplemented by reference TRBV9 and TRBJ2-5, the full variable domain reads DSGVTQTPKHLITATGQRVTLRCSPRSGDLSVYWYQQSLDQGLQFLIQYYNGEERAKGNILERFSAQQFPDLHSELNLSSLELGDSALYFCASSGLGLTQETQYFGPGTRLLVL.

The rearrangement uses TRBV5-1 and TRBJ2-5; perhaps TRBD1 as D (6 bases). The V gene's germline CDR1 is SGHRS and CDR2 YFSETQ. The V end was cut by 0 bases, the J end by 0 bases, with 9 bases between. This CDR3 comprises 15 residues. The CDR3 is CASSLGDRYQETQYF. Written as DNA, the CDR3 is TGCGCCAGCAGCTTGGGTGACAGGTACCAAGAGACCCAGTACTTC.

V is TRBV6-5 and J is TRBJ2-7; TRBD1 agrees at 9 bases. With 6 bases clipped from V and 7 bases from J, the junction kept 1 base outside the gene matches. CDR1 is MNHEY, CDR2 SVGAGI, per germline. The CDR3 is 11 amino acids. CDR3 sequence reads: CASRDRGEQYF. The CDR3 DNA reads as TGTGCCAGCAGGGACAGGGGAGAGCAGTACTTC.

V usage is TRBV19 and J usage is TRBJ1-6, with D uncertain. V lost 6 bases to trimming and J lost 0 bases, with 21 bases between them. The CDR3 has 19 amino acids. From germline, CDR1 is LNHDA and CDR2 SQIVND (reference sequence). Written as DNA, the CDR3 is TGTGCCAGTAGCGACCGGGCGTGGGGAGAAAGCTCCTATAATTCACCCCTCCACTTT. It codes for CASSDRAWGESSYNSPLHF.

The J gene is TRBJ2-2, the V gene TRBV5-1; tentative D call: TRBD2 (5 bases). Trimming took 4 bases from V and 1 from J, leaving 11 bases between them. The CDR3 is 15 residues long. Germline lookup yields CDR1 SGHRS and CDR2 YFSETQ. In nucleotides, the CDR3 is TGCGCCAGCAGCGCGCAACGGGGGAACACCGGGGAGCTGTTTTTT. This gives the protein CASSAQRGNTGELFF. Full variable domain (missing parts from reference TRBV5-1 and TRBJ2-2): KAGVTQTPRYLIKTRGQQVTLSCSPISGHRSVSWYQQTPGQGLQFLFEYFSETQRNKGNFPGRFSGRQFSNSRSEMNVSTLELGDSALYLCASSAQRGNTGELFFGEGSRLTVL.